The clone carrying this T cell receptor beta chain was detected a few times. Its matching antigen is unknown. This CDR3 has 20 residues. V lost 5 bases and J lost 8; bases outside the gene matches: 22. The germline gives CDR1 MNHNS, CDR2 SASEGT. This sample stems from a study of early T cells in non-severe SARS-CoV-2 infection. On the study more broadly: The chains were unpaired, and the sequenced material was bulk RNA from unsorted whole blood.

Points from the study as a whole: Clonotype matching in VDJdb favored anti-spike CD8 responses and did not capture private and CD4 specificities.

Unique molecular identifiers were added to individual cDNA molecules. TCRdb re-called the 5' RACE reads with MiXCR, one entry per CDR3 protein. Of about 81,000 distinct CDR3 sequences listed, 5% to 7% are singletons. Specimen: whole blood. This clonotype originated in an adult who was a healthcare worker with PCR-confirmed SARS-CoV-2 infection or an uninfected control (not recorded which). V and J are TRBV6-1 and TRBJ2-1; 12 bases align to TRBD2. This CDR3 is CASSFWTGLAGSRGVDEQFF. The CDR3 DNA is TGTGCCAGCAGTTTTTGGACCGGACTAGCGGGGAGCCGCGGGGTTGATGAGCAGTTCTTC.